This passage covers 15 T cell receptor beta chains from one sample sequenced in a study of PD-L1 blockade in urothelial cancer. Time point indicated: pretreatment peripheral blood. Measured with immunoSEQ multiplex PCR; TCRdb has only the in-frame clones, and not every one. This table has 40,000 to 55,000 clones, about 88% appearing once. The specimen was PBMCs, collected around atezolizumab (anti-PD-L1) treatment. The receptors come from a donor over 35 with urothelial cancer.

CDR3 DNA: TGTGCCAGCAGCCCCCAAGCCTTCACAGATACGCAGTATTTT. Amino acids: CASSPQAFTDTQYF. The rearrangement links TRBV7-2 to TRBJ2-3; D gene ambiguous. Germline CDR1 SGHTA, CDR2 FQGNSA. The CDR3 contains 14 residues. Trimming shortened V by 5 bases and J by 2 bases, and 11 bases separated the two germline ends.

The gene calls are TRBV7-2 and TRBJ2-7, with no clear D. V gave up 0 bases and J gave up 9 bases, with 18 bases separating them. CDR1 is SGHTA and CDR2 is FQGNSA in the germline V gene. The CDR3 has 15 residues. This chain's CDR3 is CASSLAATNFGAQYF. For the CDR3, the DNA is TGTGCCAGCAGCTTAGCCGCGACAAACTTTGGTGCGCAGTACTTC.

This clone was seen a handful of times. The chain is built from TRBV30 and TRBJ1-5, with a tentative D call TRBD1 (6 bases). The CDR3 runs to 14 residues. The germline CDR1 and CDR2 sequences are GTSNPN and SVGIG (reference sequence). Trimming pared 5 bases from V and 0 bases from J, leaving 11 bases between. The CDR3 sequence is CAWAGTNSNQPQHF. For the CDR3, the DNA is TGTGCCTGGGCCGGGACAAATAGCAATCAGCCCCAGCATTTT. The variable domain in full, with the rest retrieved from reference TRBV30 and TRBJ1-5, is SQTIHQWPATLVQPVGSPLSLECTVEGTSNPNLYWYRQAAGRGLQLLFYSVGIGQISSEVPQNLSASRPQDRQFILSSKKLLLSDSGFYLCAWAGTNSNQPQHFGDGTRLSIL.

In DNA form, the CDR3 reads TGTGCCATCAGTGAGTGGGGGGAGGGCAATCCCGATGAGCAGTTCTTC. Translated: CAISEWGEGNPDEQFF. V usage is TRBV10-3 and J usage is TRBJ2-1; TRBD2 aligns across 7 bases. This CDR3 spans 16 amino acids. The V and J ends lost 1 base and 8 bases, in that order; junction bases with no gene match: 11. Germline assignment: CDR1 ENHRY and CDR2 SYGVKD.

In nucleotides, the CDR3 is TGTGCCATCAGTGGGACTAGCGGGAGGAGGGGGGGGACCTACAATGAGCAGTTCTTC. Its translation is CAISGTSGRRGGTYNEQFF. The rearrangement joins TRBV10-3 to TRBJ2-1, with 14 bases matching TRBD2. CDR3 length: 19 amino acids. CDR1 and CDR2 from the germline V gene are ENHRY and SYGVKD. J was trimmed by 2 bases and V by 4 bases; bases with no gene match: 10.

The V gene is TRBV6-5, the J gene TRBJ2-4; TRBD2 is a possible D gene (7 bases). Germline loops: CDR1 MNHEY, CDR2 SVGAGI. The CDR3 extends over 15 amino acids. V shed 6 bases and J shed 1 base, with 13 bases lying between them. The CDR3 spells CASRGGGGAKNIQYF. The DNA of the CDR3 is TGTGCCAGCAGGGGAGGGGGGGGTGCCAAAAACATTCAGTACTTC.

The chain is built from TRBV5-1 and TRBJ1-2; TRBD1 might be the D (5 bases). Trimming pared 0 bases from V and 8 bases from J, leaving 20 bases between. Germline V gives CDR1 SGHRS, CDR2 YFSETQ. The CDR3 spans 16 residues. Written as DNA, the CDR3 is TGCGCCAGCAGCTTGGTGGGGCTCGGGCGTATGGGGGGCTACACCTTC. Its translation is CASSLVGLGRMGGYTF.

This clone counts as medium-sized. The genes are TRBV4-1 and TRBJ2-3; 14 bases fit TRBD2. With 1 base clipped from V and 4 bases from J, the junction kept 7 bases outside the gene matches. This CDR3 has 18 amino acids. Germline V gives CDR1 MGHRA, CDR2 YSYEKL. This chain's CDR3 is CASSQGGTSGSWADTQYF. The CDR3 coding sequence is TGCGCCAGCAGCCAAGGGGGGACTAGCGGGAGTTGGGCAGATACGCAGTATTTT.

A few counts support this clone. The chain couples TRBV7-3 to TRBJ2-7; TRBD1 might be the D (6 bases). The V and J ends lost 2 bases and 4 bases respectively, with 15 bases between them. Germline CDR1 and CDR2: SGHTA and FQGTGA. The CDR3 contains 15 residues. In nucleotides, the CDR3 is TGTGCCAGCAGCTTAGCGCCGGGACACCAATACGAGCAGTACTTC. Its protein is CASSLAPGHQYEQYF.

The rearrangement links TRBV19 to TRBJ2-7; D is perhaps TRBD1 (7 bases). This CDR3 comprises 16 residues. CDR1 LNHDA and CDR2 SQIVND come from the germline V gene (reference sequence). Trimming stripped 1 base from V and 3 bases from J, with 16 bases between. The CDR3 region is CASSIASQGGGYEQYF. CDR3 sequence (DNA): TGTGCCAGTAGTATAGCCTCGCAGGGGGGTGGCTACGAGCAGTACTTC.

This clone occurred once. The chain recombines TRBV30 with TRBJ2-1; 7 positions match TRBD2. This CDR3 spans 12 amino acids. Germline lookup yields CDR1 GTSNPN and CDR2 SVGIG (reference sequence). V lost 0 bases, J lost 8 bases, and 1 base stayed unmatched. The CDR3 here is CAWSVAGYEQFF. The CDR3 DNA sequence: TGTGCCTGGAGTGTAGCGGGATATGAGCAGTTCTTC.

The chain uses TRBV7-9 and TRBJ1-1, with D possibly matching TRBD1 (6 bases). The V end was cut by 7 bases, the J end by 4 bases, with 16 bases between. In germline, CDR1 is SEHNR, CDR2 FQNEAQ (reference sequence). CDR3 size: 14 residues. The CDR3 DNA is TGTGCCAGCACCGCACAGGGTAAGGCCACTGAAGCTTTCTTT. It translates to CASTAQGKATEAFF.

The genes are TRBV7-9 and TRBJ2-1, with D possibly matching TRBD2 (6 bases). From germline, CDR1 is SEHNR and CDR2 FQNEAQ (reference sequence). The CDR3 contains 12 residues. Deletions cut 6 bases from V and 8 bases from J, with 11 bases between. The CDR3 sequence is CASRGGGDEQFF. Here the CDR3 DNA reads TGTGCCAGCAGGGGGGGAGGCGATGAGCAGTTCTTC.

This sequence joins TRBV4-3 and TRBJ2-7; TRBD2 aligns across 13 bases. The CDR3 has 16 amino acids. In germline, CDR1 is LGHNA, CDR2 YSLEER. J lost 2 bases, V lost 3 bases, and 4 bases had no gene match. DNA for the CDR3: TGCGCCAGCAGCCAGACAGGGACTAGCGGGACCTACGAGCAGTACTTC. Amino acids: CASSQTGTSGTYEQYF.

The V gene is TRBV21-1, the J gene TRBJ1-5; TRBD1 is the table's D call, not checked against the DNA. TRBV21-1 is termed a pseudogene. CDR3 length equals 20 residues. The CDR3, as DNA: TGTGCCAGCAGCAAAGGATTGGGACAGGCAAAGAGGGCCCCCTATCAGCCCCAGCATTTT. Encoded protein: CASSKGLGQAKRAPYQPQHF.